The clone carrying this T cell receptor beta chain was seen just once. The antigen remains unidentified. These data come from a study of shared clonotypes between healthy human individuals. Whole-study context: CD4 naive and CD4 memory each took three plates per donor, while CD8 naive took two and CD8 memory one. Study-wide findings and caveats: Between a handful of donors, naive CD4 clonotypes were shared at a level of about 5.3%.

Each subset's genomic DNA was split evenly across several immunoSEQ plates. Per the original methods: As immunoSEQ supplied junction-only sequences (without quality scores), filtering differed. The data were produced by immunoSEQ multiplex PCR, yet TCRdb's version contains in-frame clones alone and is incomplete. V and J calls and clone size come straight from that table; D and trimming were deduced from the DNA. The sample has 1.6 million or so clones; around 98.5% are singletons. Germline CDR1 is SGHTA and CDR2 is FQGNSA. J lost 6 bases, V lost 0 bases, and 4 bases had no gene match. The CDR3 runs to 15 residues.

V is TRBV7-2 and J is TRBJ2-2, with 7 positions matching TRBD1. What was sequenced was naive CD4+ T cells sorted from blood. Subset specified: CD45RA+ positively selected. The TCR originated in a man aged 30 to 39 in good health. The CDR3 spells CASSLASRGPGELFF. CDR3 nucleotide sequence: TGTGCCAGCAGCTTAGCATCTAGGGGGCCCGGGGAGCTGTTTTTT. Supplemented by reference TRBV7-2 and TRBJ2-2, the full variable domain reads GAGVSQSPSNKVTEKGKDVELRCDPISGHTALYWYRQSLGQGLEFLIYFQGNSAPDKSGLPSDRFSAERTGGSVSTLTIQRTQQEDSAVYLCASSLASRGPGELFFGEGSRLTVL.